This T cell receptor (beta chain) originates from a study of T cells in Graves' hyperthyroidism and ophthalmopathy. RNA transcripts gave rise to amplified TCR beta CDR3 regions. RT-PCR in the first round (using the HTBI primer set) targeted the TCR CDR3. Via MiXCR, TCRdb re-called the multiplex PCR reads, giving one row per CDR3 protein. The sample lists 550,000 to 800,000 distinct CDR3 sequences, approximately 16% seen once, with roughly 8% in the top ten. CDR3 length equals 13 residues. The germline V and J ends were trimmed by 5 bases and 4 bases, with 9 bases remaining between them. The germline CDR1 and CDR2 sequences are LGHDT and YNNKEL (reference sequence). This clonotype was seen repeatedly, ten times or more. Its antigen remains unknown. Overall study findings and caveats: Model-based prediction identified ophthalmopathy a median around 6.5 months prior to its onset. Most thyroid clonotypes that were expanded above 0.001 also turned up in blood.

The authors deemed Graves' hyperthyroidism stable absent ophthalmopathy progression within 18 months. Patients aged 18 to 65 with hyperthyroidism were newly diagnosed, with duration under 2 months. The V gene is TRBV3-1, the J gene TRBJ2-1; D gene unclear. The specimen sequenced was blood. This clonotype was obtained from a man between 18 and 35 years old with Graves' hyperthyroidism. The chain's CDR3 is CASSKGSYNEQFF. CDR3 nucleotide sequence: TGTGCCAGCAGCAAGGGCTCTTACAATGAGCAGTTCTTC.